The 14 T cell receptor beta chains below all came from one sample that was sequenced in a study. The sorted Tregs were CD4+CD25+CD127-/low cells. TCRdb independently ran MiXCR on the 5' RACE reads; one entry per CDR3 protein. The data hold 55,000 or so distinct CDR3 sequences, with under 25% observed a single time. Sequences were obtained from tumor-infiltrating Tregs sorted from the breast tumor. These receptors came from a female donor with breast cancer.

This chain connects TRBV30 to TRBJ1-3; D is perhaps TRBD1 (5 bases). Germline V gives CDR1 GTSNPN, CDR2 SVGIG (reference sequence). This CDR3 contains 15 residues. Deletions cut 3 bases from V and 1 base from J, with 13 bases between. The chain's CDR3 is CAWRRDFSSGNTIYF. CDR3 nucleotides: TGTGCCTGGAGAAGGGACTTTTCATCTGGAAACACCATATATTTT.

About this clonotype: A much larger clone is a single base away; this may be a read error. The chain recombines TRBV6-5 with TRBJ2-1; D call uncertain. Germline V gene lookup returns CDR1 MNHEY and CDR2 SVGAGI. The CDR3 runs to 15 residues. The CDR3 DNA is TGTGCCAACAGTCCCGGATTTAATACGTACAATGAGCAGTTCTTC. This encodes CANSPGFNTYNEQFF.

The chain joins TRBV5-1 to TRBJ1-2; D is ambiguous. This CDR3 is built from 13 residues. V shed 4 bases and J shed 8 bases, with 15 bases lying between them. Per germline, CDR1 SGHRS and CDR2 YFSETQ. The CDR3 loop is CASSPGKQNGYTF. The CDR3 nucleotides are TGCGCCAGCAGCCCGGGAAAACAGAACGGCTACACCTTC. The whole variable domain, remainder taken from reference TRBV5-1 and TRBJ1-2, is KAGVTQTPRYLIKTRGQQVTLSCSPISGHRSVSWYQQTPGQGLQFLFEYFSETQRNKGNFPGRFSGRQFSNSRSEMNVSTLELGDSALYLCASSPGKQNGYTFGSGTRLTVV.

This clonotype occurred a few times. Possible read error: a much larger clone is one base away. The chain uses TRBV5-1 and TRBJ2-1; 7 nucleotides match TRBD2. The CDR3 covers 16 residues. Per germline, CDR1 SGHRS and CDR2 YFSETQ. This CDR3 reads CASSLYGGGGVNEQSF. CDR3 nucleotide sequence: TGCGCCAGCAGCTTGTATGGCGGGGGAGGCGTTAATGAGCAGTCCTTC.

This sequence joins TRBV27 and TRBJ1-2, with TRBD1 identical over 7 bases. CDR1 MNHEY and CDR2 SMNVEV come from the germline V gene (reference sequence). This CDR3 has 14 amino acids. J was trimmed by 2 bases and V by 6 bases; bases with no gene match: 6. The CDR3 spells CASSSPGQNYGYTF. Here the CDR3 DNA reads TGTGCCAGCAGCTCACCGGGACAGAACTATGGCTACACCTTC.

The CDR3 region is CASNPREGVRAFF. The CDR3, as DNA: TGTGCCAGCAACCCGCGCGAGGGAGTGAGGGCTTTCTTT. The chain recombines TRBV7-9 with TRBJ1-1; D not certain. CDR1 and CDR2 (germline): SEHNR, FQNEAQ (reference sequence). The CDR3 runs 13 residues. V lost 7 bases and J 11 bases, leaving 20 bases between the germline ends. Using reference TRBV7-9 and TRBJ1-1 for the parts outside the CDR3, the full variable domain is DTGVSQNPRHKITKRGQNVTFRCDPISEHNRLYWYRQTLGQGPEFLTYFQNEAQLEKSRLLSDRFSAERPKGSFSTLEIQRTEQGDSAMYLCASNPREGVRAFFGQGTRLTVV.

This clonotype was seen more than once but under ten times. The chain uses TRBV6-2 or TRBV6-3 and TRBJ2-2; D gene unclear. Germline V CDR1 and CDR2: MNHEY, SVGEGT. This CDR3 is 13 amino acids long. With 6 bases removed from V and 5 bases from J, the gap between germline ends came to 10 bases. The CDR3 region has the DNA TGTGCCAGCAGACTGTTGGGTACCGGGGAGCTGTTTTTT. This gives the protein CASRLLGTGELFF.

This clonotype has just a few counts. The chain recombines TRBV28 with TRBJ1-1; D is ambiguous. CDR1 and CDR2 (germline): MDHEN, SYDVKM. Trimming took off 1 base at V and 7 bases at J, with 10 bases between the two ends. This CDR3 spans 13 amino acids. The CDR3, as DNA: TGTGCCAGCAGTTTATCCTCTTGGGGTGAAGCTTTCTTT. Its protein is CASSLSSWGEAFF.

This clonotype was detected only a few times. This rearrangement joins TRBV28 to TRBJ2-1; possibly TRBD1 for D (6 bases). V dropped 3 bases and J dropped 9 bases, with 21 bases sitting between them. This CDR3 comprises 16 residues. CDR1 and CDR2 from the germline V gene are MDHEN and SYDVKM. The CDR3 region has the DNA TGTGCCAGCAGTTTTCCTGGCAGGGGAATGGAAAGTGAGCAGTTCTTC. It yields the protein CASSFPGRGMESEQFF.

A few counts support this clonotype. This may be a read error, as it is one base from a much larger clone. The chain uses TRBV12-3 or TRBV12-4 and TRBJ2-7; D gene unclear. Trimming stripped 11 bases from V and 6 bases from J, with 14 bases between. CDR3 size: 11 residues. For the CDR3, the DNA is TGTGCCTGCGGCAAGACTGTCGAGCAGTACTTC. It translates to CACGKTVEQYF.

The chain has TRBV6-5 and TRBJ1-1; D gene ambiguous. Trimming shortened V by 8 bases and J by 5 bases, and 15 bases separated the two germline ends. Germline V lookup: CDR1 MNHEY, CDR2 SVGAGI. The CDR3 is 13 amino acids. Here the CDR3 DNA reads TGTGCCAGCTTGCGAGTTCAAGGGACTGAAGCTTTCTTT. As protein: CASLRVQGTEAFF.

A few counts support this clonotype. The chain joins TRBV29-1 to TRBJ1-6; D ambiguous. CDR3 size: 13 residues. Germline CDR1 SQVTM, CDR2 ANQGSEA. V dropped 5 bases and J dropped 0 bases, with 5 bases sitting between them. CDR3 coding DNA: TGCAGCGTTCGGACCTCCTATAATTCACCCCTCCACTTT. It encodes CSVRTSYNSPLHF.

This clonotype appeared a few times. This rearrangement joins TRBV7-2 to TRBJ1-4; D is unresolved. Trimming cost V 1 base and J 7 bases, with 13 bases left between them. The germline V gene has CDR1 SGHTA and CDR2 FQGNSA. The CDR3 totals 15 residues. The CDR3 sequence is CASSLVGGGSEKLFF. The CDR3 nucleotides read TGTGCCAGCAGCTTAGTTGGCGGCGGAAGTGAAAAACTGTTTTTT. The variable domain in full, with the rest retrieved from reference TRBV7-2 and TRBJ1-4, is GAGVSQSPSNKVTEKGKDVELRCDPISGHTALYWYRQSLGQGLEFLIYFQGNSAPDKSGLPSDRFSAERTGGSVSTLTIQRTQQEDSAVYLCASSLVGGGSEKLFFGSGTQLSVL.

A word on this clonotype: It is likely a read error, because the conserved phenylalanine at the end of the CDR3 is missing. The gene calls are TRBV20-1 and TRBJ2-5; no reliable D call. CDR1 and CDR2 (germline): DFQATT, SNEGSKA (reference sequence). V lost 6 bases and J lost 5, with 10 bases in between. CDR3 size: 11 residues. The CDR3 DNA is TGCAGTGCCAAACCCGAGGAGACCCAGTACTCC. It translates to CSAKPEETQYS.